This T cell receptor (beta chain) was sequenced in a study of T cells in Graves' hyperthyroidism and ophthalmopathy. Across the whole study: The authors collected peripheral blood at initial diagnosis, before any treatment. General study results and limits: Also found in blood were most expanded thyroid clonotypes above 0.001.

On this clonotype itself: No antigen is known for it.

Amplification targeted TCR beta CDR3 regions from RNA transcripts. A set of HTBI primers served as the primers for a first-round RT-PCR of the TCR CDR3. MiXCR, run by TCRdb on the multiplex PCR reads, gives a single entry per CDR3 protein. The table lists some 600,000 distinct CDR3 sequences, approximately 15% of them singletons. Trimming took off 4 bases at V and 4 bases at J, with 8 bases between the two ends. The CDR3 is made up of 13 amino acids. The germline gives CDR1 SNHLY, CDR2 FYNNEI. The source is a woman aged 25 to 45 with Graves' hyperthyroidism that later progressed to Graves' ophthalmopathy. The rearrangement links TRBV2 to TRBJ2-1; D perhaps matches TRBD1 (6 bases). Sequenced: blood. The CDR3 reads CASSGGQYNEQFF. The CDR3 nucleotides read TGTGCCAGCAGTGGGGGGCAATACAATGAGCAGTTCTTC.